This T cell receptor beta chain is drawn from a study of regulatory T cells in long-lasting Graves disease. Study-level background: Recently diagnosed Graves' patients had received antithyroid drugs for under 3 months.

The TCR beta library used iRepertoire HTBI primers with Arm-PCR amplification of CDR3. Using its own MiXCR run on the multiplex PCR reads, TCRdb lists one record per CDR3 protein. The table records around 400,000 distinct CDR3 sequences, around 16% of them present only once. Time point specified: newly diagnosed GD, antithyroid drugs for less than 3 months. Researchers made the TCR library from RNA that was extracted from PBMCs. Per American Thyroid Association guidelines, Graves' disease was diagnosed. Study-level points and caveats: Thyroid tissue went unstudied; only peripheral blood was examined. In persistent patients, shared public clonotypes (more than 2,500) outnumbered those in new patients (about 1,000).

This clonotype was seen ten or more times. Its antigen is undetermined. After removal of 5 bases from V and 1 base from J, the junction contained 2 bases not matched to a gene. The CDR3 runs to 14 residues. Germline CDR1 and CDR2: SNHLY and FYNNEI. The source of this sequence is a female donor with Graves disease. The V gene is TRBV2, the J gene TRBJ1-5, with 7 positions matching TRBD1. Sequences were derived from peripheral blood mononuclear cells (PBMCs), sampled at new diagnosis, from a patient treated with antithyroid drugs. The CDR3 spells CASSHRGSNQPQHF. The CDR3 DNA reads TGTGCCAGCAGTCACAGGGGAAGCAATCAGCCCCAGCATTTT.